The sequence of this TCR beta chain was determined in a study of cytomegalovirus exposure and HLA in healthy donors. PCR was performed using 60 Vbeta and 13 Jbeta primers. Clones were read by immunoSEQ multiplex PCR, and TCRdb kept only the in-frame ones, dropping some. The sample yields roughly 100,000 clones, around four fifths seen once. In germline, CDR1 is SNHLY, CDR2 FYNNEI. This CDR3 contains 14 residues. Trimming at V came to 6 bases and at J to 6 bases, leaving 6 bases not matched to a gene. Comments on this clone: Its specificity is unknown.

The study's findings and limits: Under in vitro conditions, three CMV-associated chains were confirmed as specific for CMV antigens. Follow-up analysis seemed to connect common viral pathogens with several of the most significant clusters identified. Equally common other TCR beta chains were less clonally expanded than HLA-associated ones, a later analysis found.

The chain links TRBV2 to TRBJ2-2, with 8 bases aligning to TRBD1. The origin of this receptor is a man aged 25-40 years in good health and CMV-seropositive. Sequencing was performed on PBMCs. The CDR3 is CASSPQGAAGELFF. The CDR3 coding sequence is TGTGCCAGCAGCCCTCAGGGGGCCGCCGGGGAGCTGTTTTTT.